The clone carrying this TCR beta chain was counted at least ten times. No antigen is known for it. Blood mononuclear cells were expanded for two to three days using either OKT3 anti-CD3 antibody or CD3/CD28 beads. Each coculture: about 50,000 target cells, about 50,000 normal T cells, bispecific antibody. Clonotype quantities came from unique molecular identifier barcode counts. TCRdb reprocessed the 5' RACE reads via MiXCR and lists one record per CDR3 protein. The sample has 9,000 or so distinct CDR3 sequences; 2% to 2.5% are singletons. The sample comes from a study of beta chain bispecific antibodies for T cell cancers. Study details: TRBV sequencing of surviving healthy T cells measured each family's depletion. Study findings and constraints: The leukemia cells, rather than normal T cells, gave most of the targeted TRBV signal.

The CDR3 runs to 15 residues. CDR1 is MDHEN and CDR2 is SYDVKM in the germline V gene. Trimming shortened V by 3 bases and J by 0 bases, and 11 bases separated the two germline ends. V gene TRBV28 combines with J gene TRBJ1-1, with a possible D match to TRBD1 (6 bases). The input for sequencing was T cells from a healthy donor cultured with Jurkat leukemia cells, taken from a culture containing an anti-CD19 bispecific antibody. This TCR derives from a human donor in good health. Some clones in this sample may be carry-over from other donors' samples. The CDR3 sequence is CASSLTDSLNTEAFF. CDR3 bases: TGTGCCAGCAGTTTGACGGACAGTTTGAACACTGAAGCTTTCTTT.